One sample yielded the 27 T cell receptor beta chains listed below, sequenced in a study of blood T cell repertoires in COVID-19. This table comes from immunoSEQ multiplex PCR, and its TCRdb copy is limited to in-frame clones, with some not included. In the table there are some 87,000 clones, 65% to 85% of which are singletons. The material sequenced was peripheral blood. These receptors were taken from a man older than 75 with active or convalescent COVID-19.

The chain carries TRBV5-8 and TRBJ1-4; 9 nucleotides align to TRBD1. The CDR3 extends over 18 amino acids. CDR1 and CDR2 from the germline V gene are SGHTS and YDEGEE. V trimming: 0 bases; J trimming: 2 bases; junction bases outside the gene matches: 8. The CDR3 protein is CASSLVVRTGATNEKLFF. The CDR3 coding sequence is TGTGCCAGCAGCTTGGTGGTTCGGACAGGGGCTACTAATGAAAAACTGTTTTTT.

The CDR3 bases are TGCGCCAGCAGCTTGGGTGTGGCAGGGGGTAATCAGCCCCAGCATTTT. Translation gives CASSLGVAGGNQPQHF. V is TRBV5-1 and J is TRBJ1-5; 7 bases agree with TRBD1. The CDR3 has 16 amino acids. J was trimmed by 4 bases and V by 0 bases; bases with no gene match: 7. Germline V gene lookup returns CDR1 SGHRS and CDR2 YFSETQ.

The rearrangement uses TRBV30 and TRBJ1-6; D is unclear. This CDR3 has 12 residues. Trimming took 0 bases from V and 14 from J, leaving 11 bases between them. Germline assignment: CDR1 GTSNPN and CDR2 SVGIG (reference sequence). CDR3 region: CAWSVTGSALHF. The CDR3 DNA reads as TGTGCCTGGAGTGTCACGGGTTCGGCCCTCCACTTT.

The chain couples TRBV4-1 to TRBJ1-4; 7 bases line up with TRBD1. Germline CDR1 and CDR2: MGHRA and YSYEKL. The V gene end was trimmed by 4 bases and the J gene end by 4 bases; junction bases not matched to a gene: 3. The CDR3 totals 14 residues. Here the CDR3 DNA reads TGCGCCAGCAGCCCGACAGGGCTTAATGAAAAACTGTTTTTT. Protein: CASSPTGLNEKLFF.

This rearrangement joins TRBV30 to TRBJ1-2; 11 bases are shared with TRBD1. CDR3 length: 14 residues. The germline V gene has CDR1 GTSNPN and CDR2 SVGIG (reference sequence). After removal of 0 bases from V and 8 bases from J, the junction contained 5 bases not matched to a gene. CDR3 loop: CAWSVGQGVRGYTF. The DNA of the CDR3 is TGTGCCTGGAGTGTGGGACAGGGGGTCAGGGGCTACACCTTC.

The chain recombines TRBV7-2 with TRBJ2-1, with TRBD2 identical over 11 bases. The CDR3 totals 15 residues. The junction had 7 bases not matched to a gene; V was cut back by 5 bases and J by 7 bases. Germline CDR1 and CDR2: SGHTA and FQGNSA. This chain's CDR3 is CASSTSGRIGNEQFF. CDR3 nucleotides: TGTGCCAGCAGCACTAGCGGGAGAATAGGGAATGAGCAGTTCTTC. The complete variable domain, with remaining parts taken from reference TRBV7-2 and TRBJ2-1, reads GAGVSQSPSNKVTEKGKDVELRCDPISGHTALYWYRQSLGQGLEFLIYFQGNSAPDKSGLPSDRFSAERTGGSVSTLTIQRTQQEDSAVYLCASSTSGRIGNEQFFGPGTRLTVL.

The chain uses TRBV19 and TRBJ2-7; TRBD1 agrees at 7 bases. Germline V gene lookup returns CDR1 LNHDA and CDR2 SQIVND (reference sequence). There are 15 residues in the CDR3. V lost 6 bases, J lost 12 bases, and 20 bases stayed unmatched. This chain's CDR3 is CASRADRAEHWLRYF. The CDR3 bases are TGTGCCAGTAGGGCCGACAGGGCCGAACACTGGCTGCGGTACTTC.

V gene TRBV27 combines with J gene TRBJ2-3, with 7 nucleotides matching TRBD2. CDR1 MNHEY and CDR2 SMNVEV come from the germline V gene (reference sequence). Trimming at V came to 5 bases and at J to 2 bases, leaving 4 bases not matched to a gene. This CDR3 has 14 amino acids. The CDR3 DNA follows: TGTGCCAGCAGTGTCCGGGACTACACAGATACGCAGTATTTT. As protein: CASSVRDYTDTQYF.

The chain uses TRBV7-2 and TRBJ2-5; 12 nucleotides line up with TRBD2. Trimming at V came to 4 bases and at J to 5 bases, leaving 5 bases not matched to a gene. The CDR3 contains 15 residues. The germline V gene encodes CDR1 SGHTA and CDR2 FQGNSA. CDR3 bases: TGTGCCAGCAGCTCCCTAGCGGGAGGGAAGGAGACCCAGTACTTC. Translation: CASSSLAGGKETQYF.

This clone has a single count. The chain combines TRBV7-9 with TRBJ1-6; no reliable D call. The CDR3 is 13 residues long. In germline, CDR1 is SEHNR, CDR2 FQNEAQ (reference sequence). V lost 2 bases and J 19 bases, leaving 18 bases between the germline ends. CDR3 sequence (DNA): TGTGCCAGCAGCTTATCCCCGAATTCCCGCCGGCACTTT. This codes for CASSLSPNSRRHF. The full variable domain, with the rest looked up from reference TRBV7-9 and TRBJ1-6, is DTGVSQNPRHKITKRGQNVTFRCDPISEHNRLYWYRQTLGQGPEFLTYFQNEAQLEKSRLLSDRFSAERPKGSFSTLEIQRTEQGDSAMYLCASSLSPNSRRHFGNGTRLTVT.

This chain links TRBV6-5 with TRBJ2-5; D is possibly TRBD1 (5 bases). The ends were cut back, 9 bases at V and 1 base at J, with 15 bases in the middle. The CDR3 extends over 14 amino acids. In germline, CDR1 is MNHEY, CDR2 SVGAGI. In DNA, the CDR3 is TGTGCCAGACCTTACAGGACGGGCCAAGAGACCCAGTACTTC. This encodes CARPYRTGQETQYF.

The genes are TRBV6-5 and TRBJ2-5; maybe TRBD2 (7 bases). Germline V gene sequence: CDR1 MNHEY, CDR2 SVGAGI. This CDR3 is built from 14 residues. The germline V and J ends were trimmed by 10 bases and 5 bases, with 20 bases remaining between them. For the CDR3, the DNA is TGTGCCACACAGGACGGGGGGAGGGGGGAGACCCAGTACTTC. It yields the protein CATQDGGRGETQYF.

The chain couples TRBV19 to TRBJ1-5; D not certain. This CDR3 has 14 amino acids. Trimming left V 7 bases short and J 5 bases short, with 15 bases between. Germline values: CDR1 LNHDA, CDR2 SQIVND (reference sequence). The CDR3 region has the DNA TGTGCCAGTAATCCCCTTTCGAGGGATCAGCCCCAGCATTTT. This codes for CASNPLSRDQPQHF.

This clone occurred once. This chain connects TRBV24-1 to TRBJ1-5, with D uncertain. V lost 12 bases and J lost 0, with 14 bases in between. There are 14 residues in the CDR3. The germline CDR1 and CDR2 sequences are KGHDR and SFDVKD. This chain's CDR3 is CASAGIYSNQPQHF. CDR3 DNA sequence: TGTGCCTCCGCCGGGATCTATAGCAATCAGCCCCAGCATTTT.

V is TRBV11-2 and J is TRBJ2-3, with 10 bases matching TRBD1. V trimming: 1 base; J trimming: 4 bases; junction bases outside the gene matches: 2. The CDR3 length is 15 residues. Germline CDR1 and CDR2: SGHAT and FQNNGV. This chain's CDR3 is CASSLVGTGADTQYF. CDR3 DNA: TGTGCCAGCAGCTTAGTTGGGACAGGGGCAGATACGCAGTATTTT.

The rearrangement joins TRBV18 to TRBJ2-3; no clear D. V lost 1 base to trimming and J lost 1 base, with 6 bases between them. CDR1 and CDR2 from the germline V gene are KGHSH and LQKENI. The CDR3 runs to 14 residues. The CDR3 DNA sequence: TGTGCCAGCTCACCACAGCTTGGCACAGATACGCAGTATTTT. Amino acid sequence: CASSPQLGTDTQYF.

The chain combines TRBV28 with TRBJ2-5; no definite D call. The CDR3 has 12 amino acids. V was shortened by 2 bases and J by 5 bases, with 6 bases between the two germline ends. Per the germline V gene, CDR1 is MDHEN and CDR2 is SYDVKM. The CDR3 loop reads CASSLPGETQYF. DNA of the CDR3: TGTGCCAGCAGTTTACCCGGGGAGACCCAGTACTTC.

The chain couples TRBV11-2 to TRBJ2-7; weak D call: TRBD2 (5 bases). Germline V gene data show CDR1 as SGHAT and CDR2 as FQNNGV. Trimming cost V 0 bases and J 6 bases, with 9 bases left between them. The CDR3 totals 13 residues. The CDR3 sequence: CASSLDRLAEQYF. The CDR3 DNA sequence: TGTGCCAGCAGCTTAGATCGCCTAGCCGAGCAGTACTTC.

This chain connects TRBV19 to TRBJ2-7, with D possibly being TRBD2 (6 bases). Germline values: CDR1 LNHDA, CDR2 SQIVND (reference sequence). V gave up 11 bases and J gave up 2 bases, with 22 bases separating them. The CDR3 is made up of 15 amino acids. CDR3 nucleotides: TGTGCCCCCGGGGGAGGAGATCCCTCTACCTACGAGCAGTACTTC. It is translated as CAPGGGDPSTYEQYF.

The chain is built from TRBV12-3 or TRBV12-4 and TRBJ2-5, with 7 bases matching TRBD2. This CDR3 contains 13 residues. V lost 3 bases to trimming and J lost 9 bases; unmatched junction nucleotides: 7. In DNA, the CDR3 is TGTGCCAGCAGTTTTGGGCGGGGGTGGCCCCAGTACTTC. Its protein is CASSFGRGWPQYF.

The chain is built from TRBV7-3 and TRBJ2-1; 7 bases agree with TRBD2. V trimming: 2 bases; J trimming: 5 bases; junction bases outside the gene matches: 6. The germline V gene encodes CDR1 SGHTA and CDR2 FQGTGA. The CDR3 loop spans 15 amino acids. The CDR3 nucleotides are TGTGCCAGCAGCTTAGAGGGGAGGGTCGACAATGAGCAGTTCTTC. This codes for CASSLEGRVDNEQFF.

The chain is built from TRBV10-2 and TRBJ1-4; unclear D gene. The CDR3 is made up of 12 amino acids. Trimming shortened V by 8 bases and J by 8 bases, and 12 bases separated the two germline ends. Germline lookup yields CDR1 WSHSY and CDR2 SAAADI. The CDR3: CASGSGYEKLFF. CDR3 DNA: TGCGCCAGCGGGTCGGGGTACGAAAAACTGTTTTTT.

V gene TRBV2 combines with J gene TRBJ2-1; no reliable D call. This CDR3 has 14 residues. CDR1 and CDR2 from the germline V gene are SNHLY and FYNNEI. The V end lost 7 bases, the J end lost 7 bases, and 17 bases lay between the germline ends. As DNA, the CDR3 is TGTGCCAGCATCGCAGCGCGAAGCCGTAATGAGCAGTTCTTC. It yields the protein CASIAARSRNEQFF. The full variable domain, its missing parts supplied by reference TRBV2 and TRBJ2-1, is EPEVTQTPSHQVTQMGQEVILRCVPISNHLYFYWYRQILGQKVEFLVSFYNNEISEKSEIFDDQFSVERPDGSNFTLKIRSTKLEDSAMYFCASIAARSRNEQFFGPGTRLTVL.

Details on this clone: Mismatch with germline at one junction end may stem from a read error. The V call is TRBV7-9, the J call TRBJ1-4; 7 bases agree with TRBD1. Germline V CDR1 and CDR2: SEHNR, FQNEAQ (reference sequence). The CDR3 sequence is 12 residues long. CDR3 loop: CASSTGTGTVLF. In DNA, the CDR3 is TGTGCCAGCAGCACAGGTACCGGGACAGTACTTTTT.

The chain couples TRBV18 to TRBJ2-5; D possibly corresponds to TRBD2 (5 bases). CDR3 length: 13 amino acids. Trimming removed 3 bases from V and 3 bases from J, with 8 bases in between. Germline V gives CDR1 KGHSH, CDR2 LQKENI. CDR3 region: CASSPGEEETQYF. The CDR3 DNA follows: TGTGCCAGCTCACCGGGAGAAGAAGAGACCCAGTACTTC.

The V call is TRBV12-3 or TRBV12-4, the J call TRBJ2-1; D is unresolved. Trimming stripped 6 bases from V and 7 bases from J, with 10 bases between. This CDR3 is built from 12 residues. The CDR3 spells CASSPLVNEQFF. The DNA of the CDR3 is TGTGCCAGCAGCCCCCTAGTTAATGAGCAGTTCTTC.

CDR3 loop: CASSLISGANVLTF. The CDR3 DNA follows: TGTGCCAGCAGCCTTATATCTGGGGCCAACGTCCTGACTTTC. The chain couples TRBV27 to TRBJ2-6; D gene uncertain. With 6 bases removed from V and 1 base from J, the gap between germline ends came to 7 bases. CDR3 length: 14 amino acids. From germline, CDR1 is MNHEY and CDR2 SMNVEV (reference sequence). The full variable domain, completed using reference TRBV27 and TRBJ2-6, is EAQVTQNPRYLITVTGKKLTVTCSQNMNHEYMSWYRQDPGLGLRQIYYSMNVEVTDKGDVPEGYKVSRKEKRNFPLILESPSPNQTSLYFCASSLISGANVLTFGAGSRLTVL.